These T cell receptor beta chains were read from a single sample in a study of radiotherapy plus CTLA-4 blockade in lung cancer. Using immunoSEQ multiplex PCR, the repertoire was profiled, and TCRdb retains in-frame clones only, with some absent. The data hold 80,000 to 100,000 clones, with 88% observed a single time. Sequencing was performed on peripheral blood, taken from a patient treated with radiotherapy plus ipilimumab. The source of these receptors is a human donor with non-small cell lung cancer that progressed on radiotherapy plus ipilimumab. The conserved cysteine and the conserved F or W are not part of the CDR3 here. The size of a clone is reported for some rows only, either as once, few or many, or as a class for expanded clones.

J gene: TRBJ2-1; V gene: TRBV7-9; clone size: once; CDR3 protein: ASSAFQSPAYNEQF
J gene: TRBJ1-4; V gene: TRBV6-5; clone size: NA; CDR3 protein: ASSAPGGGEKLF
J gene: TRBJ1-2; V gene: TRBV5-1; clone size: NA; CDR3 protein: ASSPDGQNYGYT
J gene: TRBJ2-1; V gene: TRBV27; clone size: once; CDR3 protein: ASRPTTTAKQF
J gene: TRBJ2-7; V gene: TRBV6-1; clone size: few; CDR3 protein: ASSGQVYSYEQY
J gene: TRBJ2-2; V gene: TRBV7-3; clone size: once; CDR3 protein: ASSLWVGPGELF
J gene: TRBJ1-2; V gene: TRBV28; clone size: NA; CDR3 protein: ASRTTGGSVYT
J gene: TRBJ2-3; V gene: TRBV29-1; clone size: NA; CDR3 protein: SAVLVIRADTQY
J gene: TRBJ1-5; V gene: TRBV6-4; clone size: NA; CDR3 protein: ASSSLQPVGNQPQH
J gene: TRBJ2-1; V gene: TRBV28; clone size: NA; CDR3 protein: ASSLLGDEQF
J gene: TRBJ2-7; V gene: TRBV21-1; clone size: NA; CDR3 protein: ARVAGSLAYEQY
J gene: TRBJ2-7; V gene: TRBV2; clone size: NA; CDR3 protein: ASSRGSYEQY
J gene: TRBJ2-7; V gene: TRBV11-1; clone size: NA; CDR3 protein: ASSPRAGLSYEQY
J gene: TRBJ2-1; V gene: TRBV2; clone size: NA; CDR3 protein: ASSEALSRLGRGNEQF
J gene: TRBJ2-1; V gene: TRBV6-1; clone size: NA; CDR3 protein: ASSEMGGTVNEQF
J gene: TRBJ1-1; V gene: TRBV5-1; clone size: NA; CDR3 protein: ASSLGVRGRGTEAF
J gene: TRBJ1-5; V gene: TRBV19; clone size: NA; CDR3 protein: ASSIEGPDSNQPQH
J gene: TRBJ2-7; V gene: TRBV30; clone size: NA; CDR3 protein: AWSRMMGRYEQY
J gene: TRBJ1-2; V gene: TRBV9; clone size: NA; CDR3 protein: ASSVGWSPSTDGSGGYT
J gene: TRBJ1-1; V gene: TRBV25-1; clone size: NA; CDR3 protein: ASRTGYTEAF
J gene: TRBJ2-3; V gene: TRBV5-1; clone size: NA; CDR3 protein: ASKLAGVTDTQY
J gene: TRBJ1-1; V gene: TRBV7-3; clone size: NA; CDR3 protein: ASSFGGEDTEAF
J gene: TRBJ1-5; V gene: TRBV19; clone size: NA; CDR3 protein: ASKETANNQPQH
J gene: TRBJ1-6; V gene: TRBV11-3; clone size: NA; CDR3 protein: ASSLENNSPLH
J gene: TRBJ2-7; V gene: TRBV18; clone size: NA; CDR3 protein: ASSPGQGENEQY
J gene: TRBJ1-2; V gene: TRBV6-1; clone size: NA; CDR3 protein: ASTPGLNYGYT
J gene: TRBJ1-4; V gene: TRBV19; clone size: NA; CDR3 protein: ASTRAEKLF
J gene: TRBJ2-7; V gene: TRBV6-1; clone size: NA; CDR3 protein: ASSTAGYPSYEQY
J gene: TRBJ2-1; V gene: TRBV7-6; clone size: NA; CDR3 protein: ASSLVYGSSEQF
J gene: TRBJ1-2; V gene: TRBV20-1; clone size: NA; CDR3 protein: SAGGDYGYT
J gene: TRBJ2-7; V gene: TRBV7-8; clone size: NA; CDR3 protein: ASSLVIAGGLSSYEQY
J gene: TRBJ2-2; V gene: TRBV18; clone size: NA; CDR3 protein: ASSQRERQGPGELF
J gene: TRBJ1-2; V gene: TRBV5-1; clone size: once; CDR3 protein: ASSLGQGGGYT
J gene: TRBJ2-7; V gene: TRBV7-9; clone size: NA; CDR3 protein: ASSLAGMPYEQY
J gene: TRBJ2-3; V gene: TRBV11-2; clone size: NA; CDR3 protein: ASSSTSYTQY
J gene: TRBJ2-1; V gene: TRBV9; clone size: NA; CDR3 protein: ASSVGGSYNEQF
J gene: TRBJ2-7; V gene: TRBV5-6; clone size: NA; CDR3 protein: ASSLRMVSGQPYEQY
J gene: TRBJ2-2; V gene: TRBV6-5; clone size: NA; CDR3 protein: ASSYRIAGAGELF
J gene: TRBJ2-3; V gene: TRBV7-9; clone size: NA; CDR3 protein: ASFAFSPDTQY